These 19 T cell receptor beta chains were sequenced from one sample in a study of Graves' ophthalmopathy and Graves' hyperthyroidism. Amplifying from RNA transcripts, the study obtained TCR beta CDR3 regions. HTBI-primed first-round RT-PCR preceded second-round multiplex PCR. TCRdb reprocessed the multiplex PCR reads with MiXCR, giving one entry per CDR3 protein. Among hundreds of thousands of distinct CDR3 sequences listed, around 50% were seen once. The specimen sequenced was peripheral blood. Receptor source: an adult man with Graves' ophthalmopathy.

Regarding this clonotype: A read error is likely, as this CDR3 ends without the conserved phenylalanine or tryptophan. The chain is built from TRBV10-3 and TRBJ1-2; no clear D. The V end lost 5 bases, the J end lost 8 bases, and 12 bases lay between the germline ends. The CDR3 sequence is 12 residues long. Germline CDR1 is ENHRY and CDR2 is SYGVKD. The CDR3 loop is CAISQRDGGYTL. Written as DNA, the CDR3 is TGTGCCATCAGTCAGAGGGATGGGGGCTACACCCTC.

In regard to this clonotype: This may be a read error, as it is one base from a much larger clone. The V and J genes are TRBV2 and TRBJ2-7, with D maybe TRBD1 (6 bases). Trimming took 6 bases from V and 3 from J, leaving 9 bases between them. CDR1 is SNHLY, CDR2 FYNNEI, per germline. The CDR3 contains 12 residues. The CDR3: CASSKDSYEQYF. In DNA form, the CDR3 reads TGTGCCAGCAGCAAGGACAGCTACGAGCAGTACTTC.

In this sample, this clonotype turned up many times. The CDR3 is CASSFTVNTEAFF. In DNA form, the CDR3 reads TGTGCCAGCAGCTTCACGGTGAACACTGAAGCTTTCTTT. The chain carries TRBV7-9 and TRBJ1-1, with D hard to call. Trimming removed 3 bases at V and 0 bases at J, with 5 bases between. Germline values: CDR1 SEHNR, CDR2 FQNEAQ (reference sequence). The CDR3 length is 13 residues.

This clonotype showed up just a few times. The chain recombines TRBV7-2 with TRBJ2-7; D remains unclear. The CDR3 loop spans 15 amino acids. V was trimmed by 1 base and J by 0 bases, leaving 10 bases between them. The germline CDR1 and CDR2 sequences are SGHTA and FQGNSA. The CDR3 sequence: CASSLDRQSSYEQYF. The DNA of the CDR3 is TGTGCCAGCAGCTTAGACCGGCAGAGCTCCTACGAGCAGTACTTC.

The chain combines TRBV3-1 with TRBJ1-2, with D tentatively TRBD1 (5 bases). The CDR3 is 15 residues long. V was cut by 1 base and J by 4 bases, with 13 bases left in between. Germline assignment: CDR1 LGHDT and CDR2 YNNKEL (reference sequence). Written as DNA, the CDR3 is TGTGCCAGCAGCCAAGGGGGGTGGCAGCCCTATGGCTACACCTTC. Its protein product is CASSQGGWQPYGYTF.

This clonotype has more than one count but fewer than ten. The chain links TRBV5-1 to TRBJ1-2, with TRBD1 matching over 10 bases. The ends lost 7 bases at V and 4 bases at J; junction bases unmatched: 4. This CDR3 comprises 13 residues. Germline V gene lookup returns CDR1 SGHRS and CDR2 YFSETQ. CDR3 in DNA: TGCGCCAGCGGGACAGGGGACGCCTATGGCTACACCTTC. Translated, it gives CASGTGDAYGYTF.

This chain connects TRBV20-1 to TRBJ2-5; 9 bases fit TRBD1. The CDR3 has 17 amino acids. Trimming cost V 1 base and J 5 bases; bases outside gene matches: 14. Germline CDR1 reads DFQATT; CDR2 reads SNEGSKA (reference sequence). This CDR3 is CSARAQTGGVVEETQYF. Here the CDR3 DNA reads TGCAGTGCTAGAGCTCAGACAGGGGGAGTAGTTGAGGAGACCCAGTACTTC.

The rearrangement links TRBV20-1 to TRBJ2-7; 9 bases map to TRBD2. Germline CDR1 and CDR2: DFQATT and SNEGSKA (reference sequence). This CDR3 has 15 residues. V shed 5 bases, J shed 1 base, and the junction held 9 bases outside the gene matches. Written as DNA, the CDR3 is TGCAGTGCTCCTTCGACTAGCGGCCGATCCTACGAGCAGTACTTC. Encoded protein: CSAPSTSGRSYEQYF.

Concerning this clonotype itself: One end of the junction varies from germline; a read error may be responsible. The chain has TRBV10-2 and TRBJ2-7; TRBD2 agrees at 11 bases. The J call may be in error: the DNA end matches TRBJ2-1 better. The CDR3 has 17 residues. In germline, CDR1 is WSHSY, CDR2 SAAADI. In DNA, the CDR3 is TGTGCCAGCAGGCCTGATAGCGGGAGGGGTATTAACAATGAGCAGTTCTTC. This gives the protein CASRPDSGRGINNEQFF.

In regard to this clonotype: This may be a read error, as it is one base from a much larger clone. This chain links TRBV25-1 with TRBJ1-4; maybe TRBD1 (5 bases). V was cut by 8 bases and J by 3 bases, with 22 bases left in between. Germline V CDR1 and CDR2: MGHDK, SYGVNS. The CDR3 consists of 17 residues. This CDR3 reads CASGPPRTTVANEKLFF. As DNA, the CDR3 is TGTGCCAGCGGTCCACCCCGGACGACAGTAGCTAATGAAAAACTGTTTTTT.

The chain carries TRBV9 and TRBJ2-7; D is possibly TRBD1 (5 bases). CDR1 and CDR2 from the germline V gene are SGDLS and YYNGEE. Trimming cost V 2 bases and J 1 base, with 10 bases left between them. The length of the CDR3 is 14 residues. CDR3 nucleotide sequence: TGTGCCAGCAGCGTTTCAGACAGTTCCTACGAGCAGTACTTC. It codes for CASSVSDSSYEQYF.

In its sample, this clonotype was seen a few times. This chain connects TRBV6-5 to TRBJ1-1; D is uncertain. The CDR3 has 13 amino acids. CDR1 and CDR2 from the germline V gene are MNHEY and SVGAGI. The V end lost 2 bases, the J end lost 5 bases, and 9 bases lay between the germline ends. The DNA of the CDR3 is TGTGCCAGCAGTTACGTTGAGGATACTGAAGCTTTCTTT. Translation: CASSYVEDTEAFF.

The chain has TRBV10-3 and TRBJ1-2; no clear D gene. CDR3 length: 12 residues. CDR1 and CDR2 (germline): ENHRY, SYGVKD. Deletions cut 6 bases from V and 3 bases from J, with 8 bases between. CDR3 residues: CAIRDGDYGYTF. The CDR3 nucleotides read TGTGCCATCAGGGATGGGGACTATGGCTACACCTTC.

The V gene is TRBV14, the J gene TRBJ2-7; the D gene is possibly TRBD2 (6 bases). Germline V CDR1 and CDR2: SGHDN, FVKESK. Trimming cost V 0 bases and J 4 bases, with 10 bases left between them. The CDR3 runs to 14 residues. CDR3 loop: CASSQEVAAYEQYF. The CDR3 bases are TGTGCCAGCAGCCAAGAGGTAGCGGCATACGAGCAGTACTTC.

This clonotype was recorded at least ten times. The rearrangement links TRBV29-1 to TRBJ1-2; D uncertain. The germline V gene encodes CDR1 SQVTM and CDR2 ANQGSEA. This CDR3 spans 11 amino acids. V lost 5 bases to trimming and J lost 4 bases, with 8 bases between them. The CDR3 spells CSVHGIYGYTF. As DNA, the CDR3 is TGCAGCGTTCACGGGATCTATGGCTACACCTTC.

This rearrangement joins TRBV7-2 to TRBJ2-7; D assignment may be TRBD1 or TRBD2 (7 bases each). The DNA end lines up better with TRBJ2-1; the J call may be wrong. CDR1 and CDR2 from the germline V gene are SGHTA and FQGNSA. The CDR3 length is 13 residues. In DNA, the CDR3 is TGTGCCAGCAGCTCCAGGGGGGGCAATGAGCAGTTCTTC. This translates into CASSSRGGNEQFF.

The chain couples TRBV14 to TRBJ1-4, with D tentatively TRBD1 (5 bases). Germline values: CDR1 SGHDN, CDR2 FVKESK. The CDR3 extends over 13 amino acids. The ends were cut back, 7 bases at V and 4 bases at J, with 10 bases in the middle. Written as DNA, the CDR3 is TGTGCCAGCACCGGGGGAATTAATGAAAAACTGTTTTTT. It specifies CASTGGINEKLFF.

The chain combines TRBV2 with TRBJ1-6; tentative D call: TRBD1 (5 bases). The CDR3 contains 16 residues. The germline V gene encodes CDR1 SNHLY and CDR2 FYNNEI. V lost 2 bases and J lost 1, with 9 bases in between. In nucleotides, the CDR3 is TGTGCCAGCAGTGAATCTGACAGTTCCTATAATTCACCCCTCCACTTT. Amino acids: CASSESDSSYNSPLHF.

The V call is TRBV24-1, the J call TRBJ2-2; possibly TRBD1 or TRBD2 for D (7 bases each). The germline CDR1 and CDR2 sequences are KGHDR and SFDVKD. This CDR3 has 17 amino acids. V lost 0 bases and J 1 base, leaving 11 bases between the germline ends. The CDR3 spells CATSDLSGGENTGELFF. As DNA, the CDR3 is TGTGCCACCAGTGATTTGTCAGGGGGGGAGAACACCGGGGAGCTGTTTTTT.